The 25 T cell receptor beta chains reported below all come from one sample, sequenced in a study of regulatory T cells in long-lasting Graves disease. TCR beta libraries were built with iRepertoire HTBI primers and Arm-PCR of CDR3 regions. TCRdb recomputed calls from the multiplex PCR reads with MiXCR, one row per CDR3 protein. The repertoire consists of about 330,000 distinct CDR3 sequences, with around 15% occurring once and the leading ten covering 20%. Time point meaning: newly diagnosed GD, antithyroid drugs for less than 3 months. The TCR library was made from RNA extracted from PBMCs. These data also featured in a second study, about T cells in Graves' hyperthyroidism and ophthalmopathy.

The starting material was peripheral blood mononuclear cells (PBMCs), obtained at new diagnosis, from a patient treated with antithyroid drugs. The source is a woman aged 18-35 years with Graves disease.

This clonotype was seen many times. The chain links TRBV5-1 to TRBJ2-1, with no clear D. Looked up from germline, CDR1 is SGHRS and CDR2 is YFSETQ. This CDR3 is 14 amino acids long. The V and J ends lost 0 bases and 3 bases respectively, with 7 bases between them. This CDR3 reads CASSLDTVYNEQFF. The CDR3 DNA reads as TGCGCCAGCAGCTTGGACACAGTCTACAATGAGCAGTTCTTC.

This clonotype was recorded many times. J is TRBJ2-2 and V is TRBV20-1; TRBD2 agrees at 8 bases. Germline assignment: CDR1 DFQATT and CDR2 SNEGSKA (reference sequence). Trimming cost V 5 bases and J 3 bases; bases outside gene matches: 11. The CDR3 runs to 16 residues. CDR3 sequence reads: CSARTTREADTGELFF. CDR3 sequence (DNA): TGCAGTGCTCGCACGACGCGGGAGGCAGACACCGGGGAGCTGTTTTTT.

This clonotype was seen at least ten times. This chain links TRBV5-1 with TRBJ1-1; D is perhaps TRBD1 (6 bases). Germline V gene data show CDR1 as SGHRS and CDR2 as YFSETQ. This CDR3 has 13 residues. V lost 3 bases to trimming and J lost 6 bases, with 12 bases between them. The CDR3, as DNA: TGCGCCAGCAGCTCCGGACAGATCCCTGAAGCTTTCTTT. Amino acid sequence: CASSSGQIPEAFF.

In its sample, this clonotype was seen a few times. The genes are TRBV4-2 and TRBJ1-1; perhaps TRBD1 as D (5 bases). Trimming shortened V by 0 bases and J by 4 bases, and 12 bases separated the two germline ends. This CDR3 is 15 amino acids long. The V gene's germline CDR1 is LGHNA and CDR2 YNFKEQ. The CDR3: CASSQDGGVVTEAFF. CDR3 nucleotides: TGTGCCAGCAGCCAAGACGGAGGGGTCGTCACTGAAGCTTTCTTT.

This clonotype has a count of ten or more. The rearrangement joins TRBV5-4 to TRBJ2-7; 9 nucleotides line up with TRBD1. Germline CDR1 is SGHNT and CDR2 is YYREEE (reference sequence). CDR3 size: 14 residues. V trimming: 3 bases; J trimming: 5 bases; junction bases outside the gene matches: 6. CDR3 region: CASSWGQGADEQYF. CDR3 bases: TGTGCCAGCAGCTGGGGACAGGGCGCCGACGAGCAGTACTTC.

A single count supports this clonotype. The chain links TRBV6-2 or TRBV6-3 to TRBJ1-3, with unresolved D. Germline V CDR1 and CDR2: MNHEY, SVGEGT. V lost 6 bases to trimming and J lost 8 bases, with 14 bases between them. The CDR3 covers 13 residues. The CDR3 nucleotides are TGTGCCAGCAGAAAACGCCCTGGGGACACCATATATTTT. Residues: CASRKRPGDTIYF.

There are many counts of this clonotype. V is TRBV3-1 and J is TRBJ2-1; 7 bases match TRBD1. V shed 0 bases and J 4 bases; nucleotides not matched to a gene: 12. The germline V gene has CDR1 LGHDT and CDR2 YNNKEL (reference sequence). CDR3 length: 18 residues. The CDR3 loop reads CASSQEIARDRKYNEQFF. CDR3 in DNA: TGTGCCAGCAGCCAAGAAATAGCTAGGGACAGAAAATACAATGAGCAGTTCTTC.

This clonotype was counted at least ten times. V gene TRBV11-2 combines with J gene TRBJ2-1; TRBD2 matches 9 bases. Germline CDR1 is SGHAT and CDR2 is FQNNGV. V gave up 6 bases and J gave up 0 bases; unmatched junction bases: 6. This CDR3 has 16 amino acids. The CDR3 coding sequence is TGTGCCAGCAGGCTACTAGCGGGCAGCTCCTACAATGAGCAGTTCTTC. Encoded protein: CASRLLAGSSYNEQFF.

A few counts support this clonotype. V is TRBV4-1 and J is TRBJ2-1, with D unclear. Trimming removed 2 bases at V and 13 bases at J, with 27 bases between. The CDR3 covers 17 residues. Germline CDR1 reads MGHRA; CDR2 reads YSYEKL. The CDR3 loop is CASSQPSGYPAPMNQFF. Here the CDR3 DNA reads TGCGCCAGCAGCCAACCGTCGGGCTACCCAGCCCCTATGAATCAGTTCTTC.

This clonotype was picked up many times. The chain joins TRBV20-1 to TRBJ2-7; the D is unclear. The CDR3 sequence is 13 residues long. The ends were cut back, 4 bases at V and 3 bases at J, with 13 bases in the middle. The germline gives CDR1 DFQATT, CDR2 SNEGSKA (reference sequence). In DNA, the CDR3 is TGCAGTGCTACGGACGGTCCGATCTACGAGCAGTACTTC. The encoded protein is CSATDGPIYEQYF.

Ten or more counts support this clonotype. The V and J genes are TRBV3-1 and TRBJ2-3, with 11 bases matching TRBD2. The CDR3 length is 18 residues. Germline CDR1 reads LGHDT; CDR2 reads YNNKEL (reference sequence). Losses at the gene ends were 0 bases for V and 7 bases for J; bases not matched to a gene: 12. As DNA, the CDR3 is TGTGCCAGCAGCCAAGACCCCGCGACTAGCGGGATTTCATATACGCAGTATTTT. It is translated as CASSQDPATSGISYTQYF.

This clonotype appeared a few times. This rearrangement joins TRBV19 to TRBJ2-1; 8 nucleotides line up with TRBD2. V lost 5 bases, J lost 13 bases, and 13 bases stayed unmatched. The V gene's germline CDR1 is LNHDA and CDR2 SQIVND (reference sequence). The CDR3 contains 14 residues. DNA for the CDR3: TGTGCCAGTAGTCCCGGGGGGGGAAGCCGATATCAGTTCTTC. Protein sequence: CASSPGGGSRYQFF.

The J gene is TRBJ2-5, the V gene TRBV4-2; D is uncertain. Germline lookup yields CDR1 LGHNA and CDR2 YNFKEQ. Trimming took off 0 bases at V and 4 bases at J, with 12 bases between the two ends. The CDR3 contains 15 residues. The CDR3 spells CASSQEVVELETQYF. CDR3 nucleotide sequence: TGTGCCAGCAGCCAAGAGGTAGTGGAACTAGAGACCCAGTACTTC.

This clonotype was picked up many times. V usage is TRBV5-4 and J usage is TRBJ1-1; D possibly corresponds to TRBD1 (5 bases). Germline assignment: CDR1 SGHNT and CDR2 YYREEE (reference sequence). Trimming shortened V by 2 bases and J by 6 bases, and 14 bases separated the two germline ends. The CDR3 is 14 amino acids. CDR3 sequence reads: CASSFGGAGAEAFF. Written as DNA, the CDR3 is TGTGCCAGCAGCTTTGGAGGGGCCGGGGCTGAAGCTTTCTTT.

This clonotype showed up many times. The chain joins TRBV2 to TRBJ2-7; D is undetermined. Trimming cost V 5 bases and J 6 bases, with 8 bases left between them. The CDR3 contains 11 residues. Germline CDR1 is SNHLY and CDR2 is FYNNEI. For the CDR3, the DNA is TGTGCCAGCAGTCGGATTTCCGAGCAGTACTTC. Its translation is CASSRISEQYF.

In its sample, this clonotype was seen many times. The V call is TRBV30, the J call TRBJ2-7; TRBD1 or TRBD2 may be the D gene (5 bases each). The CDR3 runs to 14 residues. Deletions cut 3 bases from V and 1 base from J, with 13 bases between. Germline-derived CDR1 and CDR2 are GTSNPN and SVGIG (reference sequence). Here the CDR3 reads CAWRDKRVSYEQYF. The DNA of the CDR3 is TGTGCCTGGAGGGACAAGAGGGTGTCCTACGAGCAGTACTTC.

This clonotype was recorded a few times. V gene TRBV5-5 combines with J gene TRBJ2-5; no clear D. Trimming shortened V by 4 bases and J by 1 base, and 11 bases separated the two germline ends. The CDR3 loop spans 14 amino acids. Per germline, CDR1 SGHKS and CDR2 YYEKEE (reference sequence). The CDR3 DNA reads TGTGCCAGCAGCCCCGGACGCTTCCAAGAGACCCAGTACTTC. Residues: CASSPGRFQETQYF. Looking up the rest from reference TRBV5-5 and TRBJ2-5 gives the full variable domain: DAGVTQSPTHLIKTRGQQVTLRCSPISGHKSVSWYQQVLGQGPQFIFQYYEKEERGRGNFPDRFSARQFPNYSSELNVNALLLGDSALYLCASSPGRFQETQYFGPGTRLLVL.

This clonotype came up many times. This chain uses TRBV28 with TRBJ1-6; the match to TRBD1 covers 7 bases. Unmatched junction bases numbered 5, after V lost 5 bases and J lost 7 bases. The CDR3 has 14 residues. Per the germline V gene, CDR1 is MDHEN and CDR2 is SYDVKM. CDR3: CASSTTGWNSPLHF. The DNA for the CDR3 is TGTGCCAGCAGTACGACAGGGTGGAATTCACCCCTCCACTTT.

The V and J genes are TRBV7-3 and TRBJ1-6; 10 positions agree with TRBD1. The CDR3 loop spans 18 amino acids. Trimming removed 4 bases from V and 10 bases from J; junction bases left unmatched: 16. Germline CDR1 reads SGHTA; CDR2 reads FQGTGA. CDR3 amino acids: CASSSPPGQGFGRSPLHF. In DNA, the CDR3 is TGTGCCAGCAGCTCTCCTCCGGGACAGGGGTTCGGTCGATCACCCCTCCACTTT.

In this sample, this clonotype turned up many times. V usage is TRBV6-1 and J usage is TRBJ1-2; maybe TRBD1 (6 bases). This CDR3 contains 12 residues. V dropped 8 bases and J dropped 7 bases, with 14 bases sitting between them. CDR1 and CDR2 from the germline V gene are MNHNS and SASEGT. This CDR3 is CASARDISGYTF. CDR3 bases: TGTGCCAGCGCCAGGGACATCTCTGGCTACACCTTC.

This clonotype was found many times. J is TRBJ2-3 and V is TRBV5-4; TRBD2 agrees at 8 bases. V lost 5 bases, J lost 2 bases, and 10 bases stayed unmatched. The germline gives CDR1 SGHNT, CDR2 YYREEE (reference sequence). The CDR3 has 16 residues. CDR3 protein: CASSPGGAKSTDTQYF. The CDR3, as DNA: TGTGCCAGCAGTCCCGGGGGGGCGAAGTCCACAGATACGCAGTATTTT.

For this clonotype: One base separates it from a far larger clone, so it is likely a read error. The rearrangement joins TRBV28 to TRBJ1-1, with TRBD1 matching over 10 bases. CDR3 length equals 14 residues. Germline V gives CDR1 MDHEN, CDR2 SYDVKM. The CDR3 protein is CASRWTGGFTGAFF. CDR3 bases: TGTGCCAGCAGATGGACAGGGGGATTCACTGGAGCTTTCTTT.

This clonotype came up many times. The chain employs TRBV29-1 and TRBJ2-5, with D maybe TRBD2 (5 bases). CDR1 SQVTM and CDR2 ANQGSEA come from the germline V gene. V dropped 4 bases and J dropped 3 bases, with 9 bases sitting between them. This CDR3 has 12 residues. The DNA for the CDR3 is TGCAGCGTTGCTTCCGGGGAAGAGACCCAGTACTTC. Protein: CSVASGEETQYF.

Comment on this clonotype: This may arise from a read error, as a much more abundant clone is one base away. V gene TRBV5-1 combines with J gene TRBJ2-5, with TRBD1 matching over 9 bases. Per germline, CDR1 SGHRS and CDR2 YFSETQ. Trimming removed 4 bases from V and 7 bases from J; junction bases left unmatched: 8. This CDR3 has 14 residues. The DNA of the CDR3 is TGCGCCAGCAGCGTACAGACAGGGGGAGGGACCCAGTACTTC. Translated: CASSVQTGGGTQYF.

This clonotype was seen ten or more times. This chain links TRBV3-1 with TRBJ2-7, with TRBD1 as a possible D gene (5 bases). Trimming shortened V by 4 bases and J by 2 bases, and 12 bases separated the two germline ends. Germline V gene sequence: CDR1 LGHDT, CDR2 YNNKEL (reference sequence). CDR3 length: 14 residues. In nucleotides, the CDR3 is TGTGCCAGCAGCCGGGGCCTGCCCCCCTACGAGCAGTACTTC. It codes for CASSRGLPPYEQYF.